Below are 26 T cell receptor beta chains sequenced from a single sample in a study of response to subunit inactivated influenza vaccine. One entry per CDR3 protein, called by TCRdb with MiXCR from the RT-PCR reads. The sample contains approximately 530,000 distinct CDR3 sequences, under 9% of which appear only once. The starting material was PBMCs from blood, obtained around 25 months after vaccination. The receptor set was obtained from a man aged 50-75 years who received an inactivated influenza vaccine.

This rearrangement joins TRBV5-1 to TRBJ2-7; 9 bases match TRBD2. The J segment lost 3 bases and the V segment lost 3 bases, leaving 4 bases of the junction unmatched. This CDR3 has 14 amino acids. The germline gives CDR1 SGHRS, CDR2 YFSETQ. The CDR3 DNA is TGCGCCAGCAGCTACGCTAGCGGGAACTACGAGCAGTACTTC. Its protein product is CASSYASGNYEQYF.

This clonotype was observed at least ten times. This chain connects TRBV28 to TRBJ2-3; maybe TRBD2 (6 bases). CDR1 and CDR2 (germline): MDHEN, SYDVKM. V was clipped by 4 bases and J by 2 bases, with 22 bases between them. The CDR3 sequence is 18 residues long. CDR3 protein: CASSSPAGGWENTDTQYF. Here the CDR3 DNA reads TGTGCCAGCAGTTCCCCGGCCGGGGGTTGGGAGAACACAGATACGCAGTATTTT.

With regard to this clonotype: A read error may account for a junction end that differs from germline. The chain carries TRBV20-1 and TRBJ2-2, with D perhaps matching TRBD1 or TRBD2 (5 bases each). There are 12 residues in the CDR3. The germline CDR1 and CDR2 sequences are DFQATT and SNEGSKA (reference sequence). The DNA of the CDR3 is TGCAGTGCGAAAGGGGTGATCGGGAAGCTGTTTTTT. Translating it yields CSAKGVIGKLFF.

The sample holds a few counts of this clonotype. This chain uses TRBV20-1 with TRBJ2-1; 7 bases agree with TRBD1. CDR1 and CDR2 from the germline V gene are DFQATT and SNEGSKA (reference sequence). V dropped 1 base and J dropped 16; count of bases not matched to a gene: 7. The CDR3 is 11 residues long. CDR3 DNA sequence: TGCAGTGCTAGAGTAGAGGGGGCTGATTTCTTC. Translating gives CSARVEGADFF.

This clonotype was counted a few times. The genes are TRBV4-1 and TRBJ2-7; 7 nucleotides align to TRBD1. Germline CDR1 reads MGHRA; CDR2 reads YSYEKL. The trim removed 1 base at V and 4 bases at J, leaving 4 bases unmatched. The CDR3 consists of 14 residues. The CDR3 nucleotides read TGCGCCAGCAGCCAAGTGCAGGGGGTGTACGAGCAGTACTTC. Its translation: CASSQVQGVYEQYF.

This clonotype was counted many times. This rearrangement joins TRBV6-1 to TRBJ2-5; D possibly corresponds to TRBD2 (5 bases). V lost 5 bases and J 1 base, leaving 17 bases between the germline ends. Germline V lookup: CDR1 MNHNS, CDR2 SASEGT. The CDR3 extends over 16 amino acids. CDR3 in DNA: TGTGCCAGCAGTAGCGGTCCTTCAGACCTCCAAGAGACCCAGTACTTC. This gives the protein CASSSGPSDLQETQYF.

The genes are TRBV29-1 and TRBJ2-3; maybe TRBD1 (5 bases). This CDR3 comprises 13 residues. CDR1 is SQVTM and CDR2 is ANQGSEA in the germline V gene. Trimming stripped 6 bases from V and 4 bases from J, with 14 bases between. CDR3 nucleotides: TGCAGCGTCGGTCTCAGGGCTGCAGATACGCAGTATTTT. Encoded protein: CSVGLRAADTQYF.

The rearrangement links TRBV20-1 to TRBJ2-5; TRBD2 might be the D (5 bases). Germline CDR1 is DFQATT and CDR2 is SNEGSKA (reference sequence). Trimming shortened V by 3 bases and J by 4 bases, and 12 bases separated the two germline ends. The CDR3 loop spans 13 amino acids. Written as DNA, the CDR3 is TGCAGTGCTAGCCATCGGGGTCGAGAGACCCAGTACTTC. As protein: CSASHRGRETQYF.

The rearrangement uses TRBV6-2 or TRBV6-3 and TRBJ1-1; the D gene is possibly TRBD1 (5 bases). Deletions cut 2 bases from V and 0 bases from J, with 13 bases between. Germline loops: CDR1 MNHEY, CDR2 SVGEGT. This CDR3 region has 16 residues. CDR3 sequence: CASSYARQGMNTEAFF. The CDR3 DNA reads TGTGCCAGCAGTTACGCCCGGCAGGGAATGAACACTGAAGCTTTCTTT.

This clonotype has at least ten counts. The chain is built from TRBV20-1 and TRBJ2-7, with 7 bases that match TRBD2. This CDR3 has 14 residues. The germline V gene has CDR1 DFQATT and CDR2 SNEGSKA (reference sequence). The V and J ends lost 4 bases and 2 bases, in that order; junction bases with no gene match: 8. The DNA for the CDR3 is TGCAGTGCTAACCCCCTCGGGGGGACCTACGAGCAGTACTTC. Translating gives CSANPLGGTYEQYF.

The sample holds a few counts of this clonotype. The CDR3 region is CASSLDQGLSPLHF. Written as DNA, the CDR3 is TGTGCCAGCAGTCTCGACCAGGGGTTGTCACCCCTCCACTTT. This sequence joins TRBV6-2 or TRBV6-3 and TRBJ1-6; a possible D gene is TRBD1 (6 bases). Germline V gene data show CDR1 as MNHEY and CDR2 as SVGEGT. CDR3 length equals 14 residues. V lost 5 bases, J lost 10 bases, and 15 bases lay in between.

In this sample, this clonotype turned up many times. The chain is built from TRBV3-1 and TRBJ2-2, with TRBD1 as a possible D gene (6 bases). Germline CDR1 is LGHDT and CDR2 is YNNKEL (reference sequence). V was cut by 2 bases and J by 6 bases, with 10 bases left in between. The CDR3 runs 14 residues. This chain's CDR3 is CASSQQGFSGELFF. CDR3 nucleotides: TGTGCCAGCAGCCAACAGGGGTTCTCCGGGGAGCTGTTTTTT. The variable domain in full, with the rest retrieved from reference TRBV3-1 and TRBJ2-2, is DTAVSQTPKYLVTQMGNDKSIKCEQNLGHDTMYWYKQDSKKFLKIMFSYNNKELIINETVPNRFSPKSPDKAHLNLHINSLELGDSAVYFCASSQQGFSGELFFGEGSRLTVL.

This clonotype was seen ten or more times. This chain joins TRBV4-3 and TRBJ2-3; TRBD1 or TRBD2 may be the D gene (5 bases each). V lost 0 bases, J lost 12 bases, and 10 bases lay in between. Germline CDR1 LGHNA, CDR2 YSLEER. This CDR3 comprises 12 residues. CDR3 bases: TGCGCCAGCAGCCAAGATTCGGGACCCCAGTATTTT. Amino acid sequence: CASSQDSGPQYF.

This clonotype was counted ten times or more. J is TRBJ1-1 and V is TRBV12-3 or TRBV12-4, with TRBD1 as a possible D gene (5 bases). The CDR3 loop spans 15 amino acids. The V and J ends lost 5 bases and 3 bases respectively, with 16 bases between them. The chain's CDR3 is CASSLRVPGHTEAFF. CDR3 DNA sequence: TGTGCCAGCAGTCTCAGGGTTCCGGGACACACTGAAGCTTTCTTT.

V usage is TRBV16 and J usage is TRBJ1-5; 8 bases align to TRBD1. Germline V CDR1 and CDR2: KGHSY, FQNENV. The CDR3 spans 19 residues. V gave up 0 bases and J gave up 0 bases; unmatched junction bases: 10. The CDR3 coding sequence is TGTGCCAGCAGCCAATCGCCCGGACAGGGCCTCCGTAGCAATCAGCCCCAGCATTTT. It encodes CASSQSPGQGLRSNQPQHF.

The J gene is TRBJ2-3, the V gene TRBV5-1; 12 nucleotides match TRBD2. Per the germline V gene, CDR1 is SGHRS and CDR2 is YFSETQ. The junction had 8 bases not matched to a gene; V was cut back by 2 bases and J by 4 bases. CDR3 length equals 17 residues. CDR3 nucleotide sequence: TGCGCCAGCAGCTTCCCGACTAGCGGGGGACGGGCAGATACGCAGTATTTT. This gives the protein CASSFPTSGGRADTQYF.

The rearrangement uses TRBV7-9 and TRBJ2-1, with TRBD2 matching over 7 bases. The germline gives CDR1 SEHNR, CDR2 FQNEAQ (reference sequence). The CDR3 is 14 residues long. The V segment lost 5 bases and the J segment 7 bases; nucleotides outside the gene matches: 8. The CDR3 DNA is TGTGCCAGCAGCGCTCTCAAGCGGGGTAATGAGCAGTTCTTC. This encodes CASSALKRGNEQFF. Together with reference TRBV7-9 and TRBJ2-1, the CDR3 gives the full variable domain: DTGVSQNPRHKITKRGQNVTFRCDPISEHNRLYWYRQTLGQGPEFLTYFQNEAQLEKSRLLSDRFSAERPKGSFSTLEIQRTEQGDSAMYLCASSALKRGNEQFFGPGTRLTVL.

Only a few counts were recorded for this clonotype. The V and J genes are TRBV24-1 and TRBJ2-7; D not resolved. This CDR3 contains 9 residues. Germline CDR1 is KGHDR and CDR2 is SFDVKD. V was shortened by 8 bases and J by 2 bases, with 0 bases between the two germline ends. CDR3 residues: CATTYEQYF. As DNA, the CDR3 is TGTGCCACCACCTACGAGCAGTACTTC.

There are many counts of this clonotype. The V gene is TRBV6-5, the J gene TRBJ2-1; possible D gene TRBD2, 5 bases. The CDR3 covers 17 residues. Germline V lookup: CDR1 MNHEY, CDR2 SVGAGI. V was pared by 2 bases and J by 2 bases, with 16 bases between. The CDR3 coding sequence is TGTGCCAGCAGTTACAAGTCCACTAGGGTCCCCTACAATGAGCAGTTCTTC. It specifies CASSYKSTRVPYNEQFF.

The CDR3 nucleotides read TGCAGTGCTAGTTGGGGGACAGGGGATAATTCACCCCTCCACTTT. Its protein is CSASWGTGDNSPLHF. J is TRBJ1-6 and V is TRBV20-1; 10 bases map to TRBD1. This CDR3 region has 15 residues. Germline values: CDR1 DFQATT, CDR2 SNEGSKA (reference sequence). The ends lost 3 bases at V and 5 bases at J; junction bases unmatched: 4.

Points on this clonotype: One end of the junction varies from germline; a read error may be responsible. V and J are TRBV5-6 and TRBJ2-4; a possible D gene is TRBD1 (7 bases). The CDR3 runs to 16 residues. Germline assignment: CDR1 SGHDT and CDR2 YYEEEE. CDR3 residues: CASSPRGVGAKNNQYF. Here the CDR3 DNA reads TGTGCCAGCAGCCCCAGGGGGGTCGGAGCCAAAAACAATCAGTACTTC. Based on the CDR3 plus reference TRBV5-6 and TRBJ2-4, the full variable domain is DAGVTQSPTHLIKTRGQQVTLRCSPKSGHDTVSWYQQALGQGPQFIFQYYEEEERQRGNFPDRFSGHQFPNYSSELNVNALLLGDSALYLCASSPRGVGAKNNQYFGAGTRLSVL.

The table lists this clonotype with a few counts. The CDR3 DNA reads TGCGCCAGCAGCCAGAACTTGGAACGGGGGGCCCAGTACTTC. Translation: CASSQNLERGAQYF. The V call is TRBV4-3, the J call TRBJ2-5; TRBD2 agrees at 7 bases. The CDR3 loop spans 14 amino acids. The V gene end was trimmed by 3 bases and the J gene end by 9 bases; junction bases not matched to a gene: 10. CDR1 is LGHNA and CDR2 is YSLEER in the germline V gene.

This clonotype has more than one count but fewer than ten. V is TRBV4-3 and J is TRBJ2-1; D may be TRBD1 or TRBD2 (6 bases each). V was clipped by 1 base and J by 12 bases, with 19 bases between them. In germline, CDR1 is LGHNA, CDR2 YSLEER. This CDR3 is 15 amino acids long. The CDR3 nucleotides are TGCGCCAGCAGCCAAGTTACCGGTGAACAGGGAGGGCAGTTCTTC. It encodes CASSQVTGEQGGQFF.

The rearrangement links TRBV25-1 to TRBJ2-3, with 9 bases aligning to TRBD2. V shed 3 bases, J shed 2 bases, and the junction held 12 bases outside the gene matches. The CDR3 runs to 18 residues. From germline, CDR1 is MGHDK and CDR2 SYGVNS. This chain's CDR3 is CASSDLILAGLPTDTQYF. CDR3 nucleotides: TGTGCCAGCAGTGACCTAATACTAGCGGGCCTCCCCACAGATACGCAGTATTTT.

The rearrangement joins TRBV4-1 to TRBJ2-7, with 11 bases aligning to TRBD1. The CDR3 sequence is 16 residues long. Germline V gene lookup returns CDR1 MGHRA and CDR2 YSYEKL. With 2 bases clipped from V and 4 bases from J, the junction kept 7 bases outside the gene matches. Here the CDR3 DNA reads TGCGCCAGCAGCCAACCCCGGGGGACAGGGGGGTACGAGCAGTACTTC. Translation: CASSQPRGTGGYEQYF.

Ten or more counts support this clonotype. The rearrangement uses TRBV9 and TRBJ1-1; D call uncertain. Trimming shortened V by 0 bases and J by 1 base, and 4 bases separated the two germline ends. Looked up from germline, CDR1 is SGDLS and CDR2 is YYNGEE. The CDR3 contains 13 residues. Here the CDR3 DNA reads TGTGCCAGCAGCGTAGACAGGAACACTGAAGCTTTCTTT. It codes for CASSVDRNTEAFF.